These 4 T cell receptor beta chains came from one sample sequenced in a study of cytomegalovirus exposure and HLA in healthy donors. In the PCR, 60 Vbeta and 13 Jbeta primers were used. Profiling relied on immunoSEQ multiplex PCR, and the TCRdb table lists in-frame clones only, not all of them. The sample records approximately 260,000 clones, roughly 91% being singletons. The sample taken for sequencing was PBMCs. Source of these receptors: a girl aged 2 to 10 in good health and CMV-seronegative.

V usage is TRBV19 and J usage is TRBJ1-2; perhaps TRBD1 as D (6 bases). Germline V gene sequence: CDR1 LNHDA, CDR2 SQIVND (reference sequence). The CDR3 is made up of 16 amino acids. V lost 4 bases, J lost 4 bases, and 19 bases lay in between. The CDR3 DNA follows: TGTGCCAGTAGTACAAACCCCGGCCAGGGGCCCTATGGCTACACCTTC. Encoded protein: CASSTNPGQGPYGYTF.

This chain connects TRBV6-6 to TRBJ2-6; the D gene is possibly TRBD2 (5 bases). This CDR3 has 16 amino acids. V shed 5 bases and J shed 4 bases, with 15 bases lying between them. Germline CDR1 is MNHNY and CDR2 is SVGAGI (reference sequence). CDR3 sequence reads: CASSLSGNGGANVLTF. In DNA form, the CDR3 reads TGTGCCAGCAGTCTCTCCGGGAATGGAGGGGCCAACGTCCTGACTTTC.

The J gene is TRBJ2-1, the V gene TRBV10-3; TRBD1 agrees at 8 bases. This CDR3 spans 12 amino acids. Germline V gives CDR1 ENHRY, CDR2 SYGVKD. V shed 5 bases and J 6 bases; nucleotides not matched to a gene: 0. The CDR3 sequence: CAISTGGNEQFF. The CDR3 DNA sequence: TGTGCCATCAGTACAGGGGGCAATGAGCAGTTCTTC.

On this clone: A read error may produce the germline difference seen at one junction end. The rearrangement joins TRBV6-6 to TRBJ2-1, with D perhaps matching TRBD2 (5 bases). CDR3 size: 14 residues. The germline V gene encodes CDR1 MNHNY and CDR2 SVGAGI (reference sequence). CDR3 in DNA: TGTGCCAGCAGTTACTCGACTGGTGGGAGCGTGATACTCTTC. It yields the protein CASSYSTGGSVILF.